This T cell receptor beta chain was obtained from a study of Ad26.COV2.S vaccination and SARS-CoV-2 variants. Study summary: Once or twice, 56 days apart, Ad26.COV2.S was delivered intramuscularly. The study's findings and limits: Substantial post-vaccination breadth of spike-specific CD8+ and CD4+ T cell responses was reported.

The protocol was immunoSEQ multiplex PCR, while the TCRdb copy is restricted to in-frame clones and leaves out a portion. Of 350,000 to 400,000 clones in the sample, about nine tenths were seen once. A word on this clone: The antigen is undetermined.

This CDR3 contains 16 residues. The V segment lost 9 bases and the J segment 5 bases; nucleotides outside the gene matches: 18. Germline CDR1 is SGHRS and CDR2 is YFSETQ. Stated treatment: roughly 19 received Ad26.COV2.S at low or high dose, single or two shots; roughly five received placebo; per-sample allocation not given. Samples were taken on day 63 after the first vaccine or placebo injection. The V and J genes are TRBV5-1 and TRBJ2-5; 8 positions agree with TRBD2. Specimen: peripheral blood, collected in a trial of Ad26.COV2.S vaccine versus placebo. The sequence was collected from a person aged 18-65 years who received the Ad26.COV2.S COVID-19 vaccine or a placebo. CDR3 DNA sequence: TGCGCCACGCCAAGTAAGGCGGGGGGATGGGGGGAGACCCAGTACTTC. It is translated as CATPSKAGGWGETQYF.